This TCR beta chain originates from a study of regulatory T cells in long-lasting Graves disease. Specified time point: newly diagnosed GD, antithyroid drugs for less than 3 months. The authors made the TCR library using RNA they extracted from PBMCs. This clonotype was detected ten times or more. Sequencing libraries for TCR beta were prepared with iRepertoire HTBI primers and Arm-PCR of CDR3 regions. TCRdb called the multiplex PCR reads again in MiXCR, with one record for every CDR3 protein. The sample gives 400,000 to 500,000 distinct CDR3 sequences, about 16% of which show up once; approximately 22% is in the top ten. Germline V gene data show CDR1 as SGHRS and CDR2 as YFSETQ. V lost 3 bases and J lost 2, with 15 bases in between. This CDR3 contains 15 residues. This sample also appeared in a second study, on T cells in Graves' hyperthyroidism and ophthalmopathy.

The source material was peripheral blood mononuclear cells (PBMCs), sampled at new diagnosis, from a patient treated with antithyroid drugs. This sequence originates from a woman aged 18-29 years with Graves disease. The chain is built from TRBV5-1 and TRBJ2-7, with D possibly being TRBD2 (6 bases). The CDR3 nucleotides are TGCGCCAGCAGCTCCCAGCCGGGACTCACCTACGAGCAGTACTTC. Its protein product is CASSSQPGLTYEQYF.